The 23 T cell receptor beta chains presented below share a single source sample, sequenced in a study of T cell responses to AZD1222 COVID-19 vaccine. The assay was immunoSEQ multiplex PCR, and TCRdb's table has in-frame clones only and misses some. The sample lists 150,000 or so clones; more than 90% were seen once. Sequences were derived from peripheral blood, sampled on day 0 of AZD1222 vaccination. The source is an adult in good health.

This clone has only one observation. This chain uses TRBV7-8 with TRBJ1-1; 8 bases are shared with TRBD1. The CDR3 has 14 residues. The germline CDR1 and CDR2 sequences are SGHVS and FQNEAQ. The junction had 7 bases not matched to a gene; V was cut back by 4 bases and J by 6 bases. The CDR3 sequence: CASSSDRAFAEAFF. The DNA for the CDR3 is TGTGCCAGCAGCTCGGACAGGGCCTTTGCTGAAGCTTTCTTT.

The chain couples TRBV5-1 to TRBJ2-6; the match to TRBD1 covers 12 bases. The ends lost 4 bases at V and 3 bases at J; junction bases unmatched: 14. CDR1 is SGHRS and CDR2 is YFSETQ in the germline V gene. The length of the CDR3 is 20 residues. Here the CDR3 reads CASSRQTGTGGLVGANVLTF. The CDR3 DNA is TGCGCCAGCAGCAGACAAACCGGGACAGGGGGCTTAGTTGGGGCCAACGTCCTGACTTTC. Full variable domain (remainder filled in from reference TRBV5-1 and TRBJ2-6): KAGVTQTPRYLIKTRGQQVTLSCSPISGHRSVSWYQQTPGQGLQFLFEYFSETQRNKGNFPGRFSGRQFSNSRSEMNVSTLELGDSALYLCASSRQTGTGGLVGANVLTFGAGSRLTVL.

The chain links TRBV7-2 to TRBJ2-1; D is undetermined. The CDR3 spans 15 residues. V was trimmed by 7 bases and J by 0 bases, leaving 13 bases between them. Germline lookup yields CDR1 SGHTA and CDR2 FQGNSA. The CDR3 sequence is CASNKQGISYNEQFF. For the CDR3, the DNA is TGTGCCAGCAACAAGCAAGGGATCTCCTACAATGAGCAGTTCTTC.

The chain combines TRBV7-9 with TRBJ1-5; TRBD1 matches at 12 bases. CDR1 and CDR2 (germline): SEHNR, FQNEAQ (reference sequence). The CDR3 length is 15 residues. The ends lost 8 bases at V and 8 bases at J; junction bases unmatched: 10. The CDR3 DNA sequence: TGTGCCAGCGCTCGGGGACAGGGGGCGACGGAGCCCCAGCATTTT. This encodes CASARGQGATEPQHF.

The gene calls are TRBV2 and TRBJ2-1; 10 bases align to TRBD1. Trimming cost V 8 bases and J 5 bases; bases outside gene matches: 0. Germline V gives CDR1 SNHLY, CDR2 FYNNEI. This CDR3 region has 12 residues. DNA for the CDR3: TGTGCCAGCGGGACAGGGGACAATGAGCAGTTCTTC. Translated, it gives CASGTGDNEQFF.

The V call is TRBV7-2, the J call TRBJ2-5, with D possibly TRBD2 on 6 matching bases. V dropped 8 bases and J dropped 5 bases, with 15 bases sitting between them. Germline V CDR1 and CDR2: SGHTA, FQGNSA. The CDR3 is 13 residues long. Here the CDR3 DNA reads TGTGCCAGCGATCGGGGGATGGGGGAGACCCAGTACTTC. Its protein is CASDRGMGETQYF.

CDR3 nucleotides: TGTGCCAGCAGATACCGGACAAGGTCAGCGACTGAAGCTTTCTTT. The encoded protein is CASRYRTRSATEAFF. This rearrangement joins TRBV28 to TRBJ1-1; TRBD1 might be the D (5 bases). CDR1 and CDR2 (germline): MDHEN, SYDVKM. Trimming shortened V by 6 bases and J by 5 bases, and 19 bases separated the two germline ends. The CDR3 is made up of 15 amino acids.

This clone was counted a single time. V gene TRBV19 combines with J gene TRBJ1-3; no clear D. Germline assignment: CDR1 LNHDA and CDR2 SQIVND (reference sequence). The CDR3 spans 16 residues. V was clipped by 1 base and J by 0 bases, with 10 bases between them. CDR3: CASSIGENYSGNTIYF. The CDR3 nucleotides read TGTGCCAGTAGTATAGGAGAGAACTACTCTGGAAACACCATATATTTT.

The chain combines TRBV6-1 with TRBJ2-7; TRBD2 might be the D (5 bases). Germline V lookup: CDR1 MNHNS, CDR2 SASEGT. V lost 3 bases to trimming and J lost 3 bases, with 12 bases between them. CDR3 length equals 14 residues. CDR3 sequence reads: CASSDWTGFYEQYF. CDR3 DNA: TGTGCCAGCAGTGATTGGACTGGGTTCTACGAGCAGTACTTC.

The genes are TRBV15 and TRBJ2-2; no reliable D call. Germline V CDR1 and CDR2: LNHNV, YYDKDF (reference sequence). This CDR3 comprises 15 residues. V was trimmed by 2 bases and J by 5 bases, leaving 12 bases between them. In nucleotides, the CDR3 is TGTGCCACCAGCAGACGTGTTGTGGAGACCGGGGAGCTGTTTTTT. Translated: CATSRRVVETGELFF.

The chain employs TRBV12-3 or TRBV12-4 and TRBJ2-4; weak D call: TRBD1 (6 bases). CDR3 length equals 13 residues. Between the trimmed V and J ends, which lost 6 bases and 8 bases, there was a span of 14 bases. The CDR3 DNA reads as TGTGCCAGCAGCCGATGGGACACAGACATTCAGTACTTC. Protein: CASSRWDTDIQYF.

This rearrangement joins TRBV5-4 to TRBJ1-1; a possible D gene is TRBD1 (6 bases). The CDR3 loop spans 16 amino acids. In germline, CDR1 is SGHNT, CDR2 YYREEE (reference sequence). The germline V and J ends were trimmed by 0 bases and 3 bases, with 15 bases remaining between them. CDR3 sequence reads: CASSLGVRGSDTEAFF. In DNA, the CDR3 is TGTGCCAGCAGCTTGGGGGTCAGGGGTTCCGACACTGAAGCTTTCTTT.

The chain employs TRBV29-1 and TRBJ1-2; D not certain. The CDR3 runs 13 residues. In germline, CDR1 is SQVTM, CDR2 ANQGSEA. V was shortened by 8 bases and J by 0 bases, with 13 bases between the two germline ends. In nucleotides, the CDR3 is TGCAGCTCAGACGATGTTACTAACTATGGCTACACCTTC. It yields the protein CSSDDVTNYGYTF.

The chain employs TRBV7-9 and TRBJ2-7; 9 bases are shared with TRBD2. Losses at the gene ends were 3 bases for V and 5 bases for J; bases not matched to a gene: 17. The CDR3 length is 18 residues. From germline, CDR1 is SEHNR and CDR2 FQNEAQ (reference sequence). In DNA form, the CDR3 reads TGTGCCAGCAGCTTTCAATATTATATAGCGGGAGAAAGGGACGAGCAGTACTTC. It translates to CASSFQYYIAGERDEQYF.

The rearrangement uses TRBV28 and TRBJ2-3; D call uncertain. CDR1 is MDHEN and CDR2 is SYDVKM in the germline V gene. This CDR3 has 13 amino acids. V lost 3 bases and J 2 bases, leaving 6 bases between the germline ends. The CDR3 loop is CASSFSDTDTQYF. The CDR3 coding sequence is TGTGCCAGCAGTTTCAGCGACACAGATACGCAGTATTTT.

The rearrangement uses TRBV6-6 and TRBJ2-2; 8 bases match TRBD1. CDR1 and CDR2 from the germline V gene are MNHNY and SVGAGI (reference sequence). This CDR3 is 14 amino acids long. V trimming: 6 bases; J trimming: 4 bases; junction bases outside the gene matches: 4. CDR3 region: CASRGQGGTGELFF. The DNA of the CDR3 is TGTGCCAGCAGAGGACAGGGAGGCACCGGGGAGCTGTTTTTT.

This rearrangement joins TRBV28 to TRBJ1-1, with D unclear. There are 14 residues in the CDR3. CDR1 MDHEN and CDR2 SYDVKM come from the germline V gene. V lost 6 bases, J lost 2 bases, and 13 bases lay in between. The CDR3 reads CASSRRSANTEAFF. The CDR3 region has the DNA TGTGCCAGCAGCCGCCGGTCAGCCAACACTGAAGCTTTCTTT. Together with reference TRBV28 and TRBJ1-1, the CDR3 gives the full variable domain: DVKVTQSSRYLVKRTGEKVFLECVQDMDHENMFWYRQDPGLGLRLIYFSYDVKMKEKGDIPEGYSVSREKKERFSLILESASTNQTSMYLCASSRRSANTEAFFGQGTRLTVV.

The chain joins TRBV10-3 to TRBJ1-1; tentative D call: TRBD1 (5 bases). Germline CDR1 reads ENHRY; CDR2 reads SYGVKD. The CDR3 totals 11 residues. Trimming removed 11 bases at V and 1 base at J, with 8 bases between. The DNA of the CDR3 is TGTGCCTCCAGGGAGAACACTGAAGCTTTCTTT. Translated, it gives CASRENTEAFF.

Here the CDR3 reads CSVEDSVGSEQYF. Here the CDR3 DNA reads TGCAGCGTTGAAGATAGTGTGGGGTCCGAGCAGTACTTC. V and J are TRBV29-1 and TRBJ2-7; D gene ambiguous. Trimming removed 0 bases at V and 6 bases at J, with 12 bases between. Germline values: CDR1 SQVTM, CDR2 ANQGSEA. The CDR3 sequence is 13 residues long.

The J gene is TRBJ1-2, the V gene TRBV6-2 or TRBV6-3; D uncertain. The CDR3 contains 13 residues. Trimming shortened V by 2 bases and J by 4 bases, and 8 bases separated the two germline ends. Germline CDR1 MNHEY, CDR2 SVGEGT. CDR3 coding DNA: TGTGCCAGCAGTTACGCGGTAGTCTATGGCTACACCTTC. Translated: CASSYAVVYGYTF.

V gene TRBV29-1 combines with J gene TRBJ2-3; TRBD2 agrees at 11 bases. Trimming cost V 3 bases and J 2 bases; bases outside gene matches: 10. CDR1 SQVTM and CDR2 ANQGSEA come from the germline V gene. The CDR3 consists of 17 residues. CDR3 sequence (DNA): TGCAGCGTTGAGCCCCCCGGGACTAGCGGATTCACAGATACGCAGTATTTT. This codes for CSVEPPGTSGFTDTQYF.

The chain recombines TRBV7-9 with TRBJ1-2, with TRBD1 identical over 9 bases. Unmatched junction bases numbered 6, after V lost 0 bases and J lost 1 base. The CDR3 has 17 amino acids. Germline V gene sequence: CDR1 SEHNR, CDR2 FQNEAQ (reference sequence). The CDR3 bases are TGTGCCAGCAGCTTAGCCGGTGGGACAGGGCTTAACTATGGCTACACCTTC. Translation gives CASSLAGGTGLNYGYTF.

This chain uses TRBV6-1 with TRBJ1-1; D not resolved. Germline V CDR1 and CDR2: MNHNS, SASEGT. This CDR3 is built from 18 residues. Trimming left V 0 bases short and J 1 base short, with 18 bases between. The CDR3 protein is CASSEALWTVVGNTEAFF. For the CDR3, the DNA is TGTGCCAGCAGTGAAGCGCTTTGGACGGTGGTGGGGAACACTGAAGCTTTCTTT.